These 17 T cell receptor beta chains were sequenced from one sample in a study of STAT5B mutations in CD4+ large granular lymphocyte leukemia. Method: immunoSEQ multiplex PCR; TCRdb's copy keeps in-frame clones and lacks some. The sample gives roughly 21,000 clones, over 70% of which show up once; 4% to 5% is in the top ten. Sequences were obtained from CD4+ T cells from blood buffy coats. Source of these receptors: a human donor in good health.

The genes are TRBV7-9 and TRBJ2-3, with TRBD1 matching over 8 bases. There are 15 residues in the CDR3. CDR1 is SEHNR and CDR2 is FQNEAQ in the germline V gene (reference sequence). With 3 bases clipped from V and 3 bases from J, the junction kept 5 bases outside the gene matches. The CDR3 sequence is CASSLVQGGTDTQYF. DNA for the CDR3: TGTGCCAGCAGCTTGGTACAGGGGGGAACAGATACGCAGTATTTT.

This clone was observed once. The gene calls are TRBV7-2 and TRBJ1-2, with 7 bases aligning to TRBD1. Germline values: CDR1 SGHTA, CDR2 FQGNSA. The CDR3 extends over 15 amino acids. V lost 5 bases and J lost 4; bases outside the gene matches: 10. CDR3 nucleotide sequence: TGTGCCAGCAGCAACCGGGGACAGTCTCCCTATGGCTACACCTTC. Protein sequence: CASSNRGQSPYGYTF. Filled out from reference TRBV7-2 and TRBJ1-2, the complete variable domain reads GAGVSQSPSNKVTEKGKDVELRCDPISGHTALYWYRQSLGQGLEFLIYFQGNSAPDKSGLPSDRFSAERTGGSVSTLTIQRTQQEDSAVYLCASSNRGQSPYGYTFGSGTRLTVV.

V is TRBV19 and J is TRBJ2-3; 9 nucleotides line up with TRBD1. Germline V gene data show CDR1 as LNHDA and CDR2 as SQIVND (reference sequence). The length of the CDR3 is 14 residues. J lost 5 bases, V lost 6 bases, and 6 bases had no gene match. CDR3 in amino acids: CASSRDRAGDTQYF. The CDR3 DNA is TGTGCCAGTAGCCGGGACAGGGCTGGAGATACGCAGTATTTT.

The CDR3 spells CASSLTTGVYEQYF. Written as DNA, the CDR3 is TGTGCCAGCAGCTTAACGACAGGGGTCTACGAGCAGTACTTC. The chain uses TRBV11-2 and TRBJ2-7, with 8 nucleotides matching TRBD1. CDR3 length: 14 amino acids. Germline CDR1 reads SGHAT; CDR2 reads FQNNGV. V was pared by 2 bases and J by 3 bases, with 3 bases of the junction left unmatched.

The J gene is TRBJ1-1, the V gene TRBV7-6; weak D call: TRBD1 (5 bases). Germline lookup yields CDR1 SGHVS and CDR2 FNYEAQ. V was cut by 5 bases and J by 1 base, with 11 bases left in between. The CDR3 loop spans 14 amino acids. CDR3 coding DNA: TGTGCCAGCAGCCAAGGGACGGCGAACACTGAAGCTTTCTTT. Translating gives CASSQGTANTEAFF.

The chain couples TRBV7-2 to TRBJ2-5; either TRBD1 or TRBD2 may fit D (6 bases each). V lost 5 bases and J 5 bases, leaving 24 bases between the germline ends. This CDR3 contains 17 residues. Germline V lookup: CDR1 SGHTA, CDR2 FQGNSA. The CDR3 DNA follows: TGTGCCAGCAGCCCAGTTCGGGGGCTTTGGGGCCGGGAGACCCAGTACTTC. It is translated as CASSPVRGLWGRETQYF.

This chain links TRBV29-1 with TRBJ1-2; D not certain. CDR1 is SQVTM, CDR2 ANQGSEA, per germline. V was clipped by 7 bases and J by 0 bases, with 21 bases between them. This CDR3 is 16 amino acids long. The CDR3 DNA reads TGCAGCGCCCGGGGAGACGGCAAACCCCCTAACTATGGCTACACCTTC. This sequence encodes CSARGDGKPPNYGYTF.

The chain uses TRBV7-6 and TRBJ1-5, with a possible D match to TRBD1 (6 bases). CDR1 is SGHVS and CDR2 is FNYEAQ in the germline V gene. V lost 1 base, J lost 9 bases, and 13 bases lay in between. The CDR3 totals 14 residues. In DNA form, the CDR3 reads TGTGCCAGCAGCTTAGATTCGGGGGCGGCGCCCCAGCATTTT. Translated, it gives CASSLDSGAAPQHF.

The chain joins TRBV4-1 to TRBJ2-6; no clear D. Trimming removed 2 bases at V and 0 bases at J, with 14 bases between. CDR1 MGHRA and CDR2 YSYEKL come from the germline V gene. This CDR3 is built from 18 residues. The CDR3 here is CASSQKKGSGSGANVLTF. DNA for the CDR3: TGCGCCAGCAGCCAAAAGAAGGGATCGGGCTCTGGGGCCAACGTCCTGACTTTC.

V is TRBV5-1 and J is TRBJ2-2; no firm D call. The CDR3 length is 15 residues. V gave up 3 bases and J gave up 0 bases, with 9 bases separating them. Looked up from germline, CDR1 is SGHRS and CDR2 is YFSETQ. Here the CDR3 reads CASSSGRPNTGELFF. The CDR3 DNA reads TGCGCCAGCAGCTCGGGCCGCCCGAACACCGGGGAGCTGTTTTTT.

The V and J genes are TRBV28 and TRBJ2-7, with a weak D call TRBD2 (5 bases). CDR1 and CDR2 (germline): MDHEN, SYDVKM. CDR3 size: 14 residues. The V end was cut by 5 bases, the J end by 3 bases, with 14 bases between. CDR3 region: CASSRSLGSYEQYF. CDR3 coding DNA: TGTGCCAGCAGTCGGTCCTTGGGGAGCTACGAGCAGTACTTC.

CDR3 sequence (DNA): TGTGCCAGCTCACGAACCACATCAACGAGCACAGATACGCAGTATTTT. Translating it yields CASSRTTSTSTDTQYF. V is TRBV18 and J is TRBJ2-3; D ambiguous. V gave up 4 bases and J gave up 0 bases, with 14 bases separating them. The germline CDR1 and CDR2 sequences are KGHSH and LQKENI. The CDR3 totals 16 residues.

The chain carries TRBV2 and TRBJ2-7; 7 bases are a match to TRBD2. Trimming at V came to 6 bases and at J to 0 bases, leaving 8 bases not matched to a gene. CDR1 and CDR2 (germline): SNHLY, FYNNEI. The CDR3 extends over 15 amino acids. CDR3 residues: CASRGTSVSSYEQYF. The DNA of the CDR3 is TGTGCCAGCAGGGGAACTAGCGTGAGCTCCTACGAGCAGTACTTC.

V usage is TRBV11-3 and J usage is TRBJ2-3; D may be TRBD2 (6 bases). Looked up from germline, CDR1 is SGHNT and CDR2 is YENEEA. V was clipped by 5 bases and J by 5 bases, with 8 bases between them. The CDR3 spans 12 residues. The CDR3 coding sequence is TGTGCCAGCAGCCCGGGACTAGATACGCAGTATTTT. Amino acid sequence: CASSPGLDTQYF.

The chain employs TRBV30 and TRBJ2-5; D gene uncertain. The CDR3 loop spans 10 amino acids. Trimming cost V 1 base and J 3 bases, with 0 bases left between them. Germline V lookup: CDR1 GTSNPN, CDR2 SVGIG (reference sequence). DNA for the CDR3: TGTGCCTGGAGTGAAGAGACCCAGTACTTC. Translated, it gives CAWSEETQYF.

In its sample, this clone was seen a few times. V gene TRBV10-3 combines with J gene TRBJ2-2, with D tentatively TRBD2 (6 bases). CDR1 and CDR2 (germline): ENHRY, SYGVKD. V was cut by 5 bases and J by 3 bases, with 10 bases left in between. CDR3 size: 14 residues. The CDR3: CAISRGLDTGELFF. Here the CDR3 DNA reads TGTGCCATCAGTAGGGGACTCGACACCGGGGAGCTGTTTTTT.

The chain links TRBV6-6 to TRBJ2-6, with unresolved D. The length of the CDR3 is 16 residues. The V end lost 5 bases, the J end lost 4 bases, and 15 bases lay between the germline ends. CDR1 and CDR2 (germline): MNHNY, SVGAGI (reference sequence). The chain's CDR3 is CASSPPGKAGANVLTF. DNA of the CDR3: TGTGCCAGCAGTCCCCCAGGAAAGGCAGGGGCCAACGTCCTGACTTTC.